The 6 T cell receptor beta chains reported below all come from one sample, sequenced in a study of blood T cell repertoires in COVID-19. Sequencing was performed with immunoSEQ multiplex PCR; in TCRdb, only in-frame clones are kept and a portion is missing. The data contain more than 80,000 clones, approximately 78% of them seen just once; the ten biggest clones take up around 7%. Input material: peripheral blood. Receptors were obtained from a middle-aged man with active or convalescent COVID-19.

The sample holds one count of this clone. This sequence joins TRBV6-6 and TRBJ1-1; 10 bases fit TRBD1. Germline trimming cut 7 bases from V and 4 bases from J; bases unmatched to any gene: 9. The CDR3 extends over 15 amino acids. Germline CDR1 is MNHNY and CDR2 is SVGAGI (reference sequence). The CDR3 DNA reads TGTGCCAGCAATAGAATTGGACAGGGGGTCACTGAAGCTTTCTTT. As protein: CASNRIGQGVTEAFF.

The chain links TRBV19 to TRBJ2-5; possible D gene TRBD2, 5 bases. Between the trimmed V and J ends, which lost 4 bases and 2 bases, there was a span of 11 bases. The length of the CDR3 is 14 residues. Germline V gene data show CDR1 as LNHDA and CDR2 as SQIVND (reference sequence). Here the CDR3 reads CASSKELGQETQYF. CDR3 DNA sequence: TGTGCCAGTAGTAAGGAACTAGGACAAGAGACCCAGTACTTC.

The rearrangement links TRBV6-2 or TRBV6-3 to TRBJ1-5; 7 nucleotides agree with TRBD1. V lost 4 bases and J lost 1; bases outside the gene matches: 4. The CDR3 contains 15 residues. Germline CDR1 reads MNHEY; CDR2 reads SVGEGT. CDR3 DNA sequence: TGTGCCAGCAGTTCCGACAGGGCGAGCAATCAGCCCCAGCATTTT. As protein: CASSSDRASNQPQHF.

The chain couples TRBV7-8 to TRBJ2-7, with D possibly TRBD1 on 6 matching bases. Germline V lookup: CDR1 SGHVS, CDR2 FQNEAQ. The CDR3 is made up of 13 amino acids. Trimming pared 5 bases from V and 3 bases from J, leaving 11 bases between. In nucleotides, the CDR3 is TGTGCCAGCAGCGGGGGACAAAACTACGAGCAGTACTTC. Encoded protein: CASSGGQNYEQYF.

This chain links TRBV7-9 with TRBJ2-6, with 9 nucleotides matching TRBD1. The CDR3 covers 18 residues. The V segment lost 5 bases and the J segment 1 base; nucleotides outside the gene matches: 9. The germline V gene has CDR1 SEHNR and CDR2 FQNEAQ (reference sequence). The CDR3 nucleotides read TGTGCCAGCAGCCCATTCGGACAGGGGAGGTCTGGGGCCAACGTCCTGACTTTC. Encoded protein: CASSPFGQGRSGANVLTF.

The rearrangement uses TRBV19 and TRBJ1-5; 11 nucleotides line up with TRBD1. The CDR3 totals 16 residues. Germline V gene sequence: CDR1 LNHDA, CDR2 SQIVND (reference sequence). V lost 5 bases to trimming and J lost 2 bases; unmatched junction nucleotides: 5. Here the CDR3 DNA reads TGTGCCAGTAGTTCGGGACAGGGGGTTGGCAATCAGCCCCAGCATTTT. Residues: CASSSGQGVGNQPQHF.